The sample holds a few counts of the clone carrying this T cell receptor beta chain. During its preparation, the TCRbeta library received unique molecular identifiers. In TCRdb, the PCR reads were re-called with MiXCR into one record per CDR3 protein. The table has nearly 400,000 distinct CDR3 sequences, about 20% seen once. The data derive from a study of T-cell reconstitution after alpha-beta-depleted transplantation in children. The CDR3 loop spans 13 amino acids. The V gene's germline CDR1 is SGHAT and CDR2 FQNNGV. V was pared by 5 bases and J by 13 bases, with 15 bases between. The chain recombines TRBV11-2 with TRBJ1-6; D is ambiguous. Specimen: PBMCs from the stem cell graft donor, collected from the stem cell graft. This TCR came from a human donor who donated a stem cell graft to a child with acute myeloid leukemia. The CDR3 reads CASSPDPMEPLHF. As DNA, the CDR3 is TGTGCCAGCAGCCCAGACCCGATGGAGCCCCTCCACTTT.